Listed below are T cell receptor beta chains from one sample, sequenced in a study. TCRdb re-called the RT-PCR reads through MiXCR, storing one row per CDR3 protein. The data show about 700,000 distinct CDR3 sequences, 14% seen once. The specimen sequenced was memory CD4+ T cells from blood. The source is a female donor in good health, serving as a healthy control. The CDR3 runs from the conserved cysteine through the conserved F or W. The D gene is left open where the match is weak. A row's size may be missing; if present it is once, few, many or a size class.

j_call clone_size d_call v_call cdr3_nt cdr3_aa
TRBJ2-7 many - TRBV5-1 TGCGCCAGCAGCTTGGGGGGTGTGGAGGCCTACGAGCAGTACTTC CASSLGGVEAYEQYF
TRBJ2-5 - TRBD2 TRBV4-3 TGCGCCAGCAGCCGTGTAGCGGGGCCTCAAGAGACCCAGTACTTC CASSRVAGPQETQYF
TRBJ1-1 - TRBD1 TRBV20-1 TGCAGTGCTTACGGACAGGGGGCTGAAGCTTTCTTT CSAYGQGAEAFF
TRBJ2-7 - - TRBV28 TGTGCCAGCAGTTACGGGGGGCTGTACGAGCAGTACTTC CASSYGGLYEQYF
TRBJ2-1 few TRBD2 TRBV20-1 TGCAGTGCTGGCCCTCCGGGACTAGCGGGGTTCAATGAGCAGTTCTTC CSAGPPGLAGFNEQFF
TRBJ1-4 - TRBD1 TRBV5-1 TGCGCCAGCAGCTTGGGGACAGGGCTCGAAAAACTGTTTTTT CASSLGTGLEKLFF
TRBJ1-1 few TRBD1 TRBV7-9 TGTGCCAGCAGCTTCGGACAGGGCTCCACTGAAGCTTTCTTT CASSFGQGSTEAFF
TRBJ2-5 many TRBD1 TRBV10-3 TGTGCCATCAGTGATTACGGGACAGCTCAAGAGACCCAGTACTTC CAISDYGTAQETQYF
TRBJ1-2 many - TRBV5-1 TGCGCCAGCAGCGGAACAGGGAGTCGTGGCTACACCTTC CASSGTGSRGYTF
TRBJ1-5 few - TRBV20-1 TGCAGTGCTAGTCGGGGGGCGCCTGGAAGCAATCAGCCCCAGCATTTT CSASRGAPGSNQPQHF
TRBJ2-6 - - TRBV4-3 TGCGCCAGCAGCCAAACCCGACGGTTCTCTGGGGCCAACGTCCTGACTTTC CASSQTRRFSGANVLTF
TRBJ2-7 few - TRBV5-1 TGCGCCAGCAGCTCAATGGTCGGCTACGAGCAGTACTTC CASSSMVGYEQYF
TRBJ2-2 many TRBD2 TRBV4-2 TGTGCCAGCAGCCAAGATCCGCTAGCGGGAGACCCCACCGGGGAGCTGTTTTTT CASSQDPLAGDPTGELFF
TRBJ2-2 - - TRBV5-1 TGCGCCGGTTCCAACCCAGGGGAGACCGGGGAGCTGTTTTTT CAGSNPGETGELFF
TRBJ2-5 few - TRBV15 TGTGCCACCAGCAGAGATTTGCCATCCCCGGGGGAGACCCAGTACTTC CATSRDLPSPGETQYF
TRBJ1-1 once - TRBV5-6 TGTGCCAGCAGCTTGATGAAGGGATTGGGTGAAGCTTTCTTT CASSLMKGLGEAFF
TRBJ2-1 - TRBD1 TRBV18 TGTGCCAGCTCCCTGAGACAGGGCCCGAATGAGCAGTTCTTC CASSLRQGPNEQFF
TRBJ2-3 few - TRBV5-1 TGCGCCAGCAGCTTAAGTGGGTCGGCCTCCACAGATACGCAGTATTTT CASSLSGSASTDTQYF
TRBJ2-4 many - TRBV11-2 TGTGCCAGCAGACGTTTCGGTCGACTCAAAAACATTCAGTACTTC CASRRFGRLKNIQYF
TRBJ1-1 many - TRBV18 TGTGCCAGCTCTCTCGGGGGCCATTCGAACACTGAAGCTTTCTTT CASSLGGHSNTEAFF
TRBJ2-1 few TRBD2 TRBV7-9 TGTGCCAGCAGCTTAGGTGGCGGGAGGGGAAGCTACAATGAGCAGTTCTTC CASSLGGGRGSYNEQFF
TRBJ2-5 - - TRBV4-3 TGCGCCAGCAGCCAAGGACTATCGGGTTCGGAGACCCAGTACTTC CASSQGLSGSETQYF
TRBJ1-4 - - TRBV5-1 TGCGCCAGCAGCTTGGAGTCCGGGAGGTGGGAAAAACTGTTTTTT CASSLESGRWEKLFF
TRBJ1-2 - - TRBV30 TGTGCCTGGAGGGCCGGGACTCCCGTTAGTATCTATGGCTACACCTTC CAWRAGTPVSIYGYTF
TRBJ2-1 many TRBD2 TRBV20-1 TGCAGTGCTAGAGACCCTGCTAGCGGGAGTATGAATGAGCAGTTCTTC CSARDPASGSMNEQFF